This entry is about one T cell receptor (beta chain). The antigen is not known. Profiling relied on immunoSEQ multiplex PCR, and the TCRdb table lists in-frame clones only, not all of them. Among approximately 160,000 clones, 85% to 95% were seen once, and the ten largest hold 0.7% to 0.9%. The data stem from a study of T cell responses to AZD1222 COVID-19 vaccine. For the study at large: Second-dose timings of about 4 or about 12 weeks were pooled. Findings and limits, study-wide: Repertoire collection took place solely once the T cell response had peaked. Clonal diversity was possibly underestimated, and white British individuals and females predominated among donors. Compared with day 0, the breadth and depth of the Spike-specific TCR repertoire rose significantly after two doses of AZD1222.

V dropped 0 bases and J dropped 2 bases, with 14 bases sitting between them. Germline loops: CDR1 SGHAT, CDR2 FQNNGV. CDR3 size: 16 residues. This clonotype was obtained from an adult in good health. The chain joins TRBV11-2 to TRBJ2-7; possible D gene TRBD1, 5 bases. This material consisted of peripheral blood, taken on day 0 of AZD1222 vaccination. The CDR3 sequence is CASSLEGAPRPYEQYF. The CDR3 bases are TGTGCCAGCAGCTTAGAAGGGGCTCCGCGACCCTACGAGCAGTACTTC.